Presented here are 28 T cell receptor beta chains from one specimen sequenced in a study of CD8+CD57+ T cells in acquired aplastic anemia. Using genomic DNA as the template, TCR beta VDJ and CDR3 profiling was carried out. MiXCR was run by TCRdb on the reads, yielding one entry per CDR3 protein. This table has 250,000 to 350,000 distinct CDR3 sequences, approximately 56% appearing once. What was sequenced was sorted CD4+, CD8+, or CD8+CD57+ T cells (not recorded which) from PBMCs. The receptors stem from a human donor with severe aplastic anemia or a healthy control (not recorded which).

The CDR3 here is CASSLSGGEQYF. Here the CDR3 DNA reads TGTGCCAGCAGCTTATCCGGAGGCGAGCAGTACTTC. The J gene is TRBJ2-7, the V gene TRBV11-3; D is possibly TRBD2 (5 bases). Germline CDR1 and CDR2: SGHNT and YENEEA. The CDR3 loop spans 12 amino acids. Trimming took 2 bases from V and 6 from J, leaving 8 bases between them.

This clonotype was recorded at least ten times. The V and J genes are TRBV7-8 and TRBJ1-6; the D is unclear. Trimming removed 3 bases at V and 10 bases at J, with 10 bases between. Germline V CDR1 and CDR2: SGHVS, FQNEAQ. The CDR3 is 13 residues long. CDR3 amino acids: CASSFLVGSPLHF. The CDR3 nucleotides are TGTGCCAGCAGCTTTCTGGTCGGCTCACCCCTCCACTTT.

This clonotype was recorded a few times. The CDR3 coding sequence is TGTGCCATCCCCCCCCACAATGAGCAGTTCTTC. Protein: CAIPPHNEQFF. The chain uses TRBV19 and TRBJ2-1, with D hard to call. This CDR3 is 11 amino acids long. The V end was cut by 10 bases, the J end by 5 bases, with 9 bases between. The germline V gene has CDR1 LNHDA and CDR2 SQIVND (reference sequence).

This CDR3 is CSASDRVSGYTF. The CDR3 DNA is TGCAGTGCATCGGACAGGGTCTCTGGCTACACCTTC. The chain is built from TRBV20-1 and TRBJ1-2; 8 bases are a match to TRBD1. Germline V gene lookup returns CDR1 DFQATT and CDR2 SNEGSKA (reference sequence). The V gene end was trimmed by 6 bases and the J gene end by 7 bases; junction bases not matched to a gene: 7. There are 12 residues in the CDR3.

The chain is built from TRBV30 and TRBJ1-4; no firm D call. The ends were cut back, 1 base at V and 6 bases at J, with 15 bases in the middle. CDR1 is GTSNPN, CDR2 SVGIG, per germline (reference sequence). The CDR3 totals 15 residues. The CDR3 bases are TGTGCCTGGAGTGGCCGGACGGGGAGTTATGAAAAACTGTTTTTT. It translates to CAWSGRTGSYEKLFF.

This clonotype turned up a few times. A much larger clone lies one base from this, so it may be a read error. The CDR3 coding sequence is TGTGCCTGCAGTTTTGGGGGAAGCTCACCCCTCCACTTT. Translating gives CACSFGGSSPLHF. The chain couples TRBV27 to TRBJ1-6; the D gene is possibly TRBD1 (5 bases). Looked up from germline, CDR1 is MNHEY and CDR2 is SMNVEV (reference sequence). CDR3 length: 13 residues.

This clonotype was counted only a few times. This chain links TRBV29-1 with TRBJ1-3; D unclear. Germline CDR1 SQVTM, CDR2 ANQGSEA. This CDR3 is built from 13 residues. Trimming pared 3 bases from V and 3 bases from J, leaving 9 bases between. This chain's CDR3 is CSVDGTDGNTIYF. For the CDR3, the DNA is TGCAGCGTTGACGGTACAGATGGAAACACCATATATTTT.

A few counts support this clonotype. The CDR3 bases are TGTGCCAGCAGTTTAGGCGGGACAGGTGCTGGGGAGACCCAGTACTTC. Its translation: CASSLGGTGAGETQYF. The chain employs TRBV12-3 or TRBV12-4 and TRBJ2-5; 8 nucleotides match TRBD1. V lost 1 base and J lost 5; bases outside the gene matches: 9. The CDR3 runs to 16 residues.

This rearrangement joins TRBV25-1 to TRBJ2-7; 7 nucleotides align to TRBD2. V dropped 3 bases and J dropped 0; count of bases not matched to a gene: 8. The CDR3 contains 16 residues. In germline, CDR1 is MGHDK, CDR2 SYGVNS. The CDR3 sequence is CASSEQAGYSSYEQYF. The DNA of the CDR3 is TGTGCCAGCAGTGAGCAAGCGGGGTACAGCTCCTACGAGCAGTACTTC.

The V call is TRBV7-9, the J call TRBJ2-7, with D uncertain. Per the germline V gene, CDR1 is SEHNR and CDR2 is FQNEAQ (reference sequence). Deletions cut 3 bases from V and 0 bases from J, with 12 bases between. The CDR3 has 15 residues. Here the CDR3 reads CASSFDGRSSYEQYF. The CDR3 DNA follows: TGTGCCAGCAGCTTCGACGGCAGATCCTCCTACGAGCAGTACTTC.

In DNA form, the CDR3 reads TGCAGCGTTGAGTCCCCAGGGGCGTTCGGTGGCTACACCTTC. The encoded protein is CSVESPGAFGGYTF. The chain carries TRBV29-1 and TRBJ1-2, with D perhaps TRBD1 (6 bases). Between the trimmed V and J ends, which lost 3 bases and 7 bases, there was a span of 18 bases. This CDR3 has 14 amino acids. Germline-derived CDR1 and CDR2 are SQVTM and ANQGSEA. Drawing the rest from reference TRBV29-1 and TRBJ1-2, the complete variable domain is SAVISQKPSRDICQRGTSLTIQCQVDSQVTMMFWYRQQPGQSLTLIATANQGSEATYESGFVIDKFPISRPNLTFSTLTVSNMSPEDSSIYLCSVESPGAFGGYTFGSGTRLTVV.

As concerns this clonotype: A much larger clone lies a single base off, so this may be a read error. V gene TRBV6-5 combines with J gene TRBJ2-6, with 9 bases fitting TRBD1. Unmatched junction bases numbered 3, after V lost 4 bases and J lost 2 bases. This CDR3 contains 16 residues. Germline assignment: CDR1 MNHEY and CDR2 SVGAGI. CDR3 sequence: CASSSTGGTGANVLTF. For the CDR3, the DNA is TGTGCCAGCAGTTCCACAGGGGGCACTGGGGCCAACGTCCTGACTTTC.

The chain couples TRBV19 to TRBJ1-6; TRBD1 matches at 10 bases. Germline CDR1 and CDR2: LNHDA and SQIVND (reference sequence). The CDR3 has 15 residues. The V and J ends lost 6 bases and 10 bases, in that order; junction bases with no gene match: 9. CDR3 in DNA: TGTGCCAGTAGGGAGACCGGGACAGGGGAGTCACCCCTCCACTTT. It yields the protein CASRETGTGESPLHF. The full variable domain, rest sourced from reference TRBV19 and TRBJ1-6, is DGGITQSPKYLFRKEGQNVTLSCEQNLNHDAMYWYRQDPGQGLRLIYYSQIVNDFQKGDIAEGYSVSREKKESFPLTVTSAQKNPTAFYLCASRETGTGESPLHFGNGTRLTVT.

V is TRBV7-3 and J is TRBJ2-7; D perhaps matches TRBD1 (7 bases). The CDR3 length is 14 residues. Per the germline V gene, CDR1 is SGHTA and CDR2 is FQGTGA. Trimming left V 6 bases short and J 4 bases short, with 16 bases between. The CDR3 nucleotides are TGTGCCAGCAGTCAACAGACAGGGAGGTACGAGCAGTACTTC. Translation gives CASSQQTGRYEQYF.

The rearrangement links TRBV2 to TRBJ2-7; maybe TRBD1 (5 bases). The CDR3 is 14 residues long. Trimming took off 4 bases at V and 9 bases at J, with 19 bases between the two ends. CDR1 is SNHLY and CDR2 is FYNNEI in the germline V gene. The CDR3 sequence: CASSVADMPTRQYF. The CDR3 nucleotides read TGTGCCAGCAGTGTGGCGGACATGCCTACGAGGCAGTACTTC.

Only one count was recorded for this clonotype. This chain joins TRBV5-1 and TRBJ2-1; 10 bases match TRBD2. The germline gives CDR1 SGHRS, CDR2 YFSETQ. There are 15 residues in the CDR3. V trimming: 4 bases; J trimming: 4 bases; junction bases outside the gene matches: 5. CDR3: CASSVISGGYNEQFF. The CDR3 region has the DNA TGCGCCAGCAGCGTGATTAGCGGGGGGTACAATGAGCAGTTCTTC.

DNA for the CDR3: TGCAGTGCTATCGGACAGGTTGGTTACGAGCAGTACTTC. It encodes CSAIGQVGYEQYF. V and J are TRBV20-1 and TRBJ2-7, with TRBD1 matching 7 bases. From germline, CDR1 is DFQATT and CDR2 SNEGSKA (reference sequence). The CDR3 is 13 amino acids. Trimming at V came to 4 bases and at J to 4 bases, leaving 7 bases not matched to a gene.

In nucleotides, the CDR3 is TGTGCCAGTAATCAACAGGGTACCACCGGGGAGCTGTTTTTT. It specifies CASNQQGTTGELFF. The chain couples TRBV19 to TRBJ2-2; D may be TRBD1 (6 bases). The CDR3 is 14 residues long. V was clipped by 7 bases and J by 4 bases, with 13 bases between them. Germline V lookup: CDR1 LNHDA, CDR2 SQIVND (reference sequence).

This clonotype was seen many times. The chain uses TRBV20-1 and TRBJ1-1, with D hard to call. V dropped 3 bases and J dropped 4 bases, with 6 bases sitting between them. The CDR3 consists of 11 residues. The germline V gene has CDR1 DFQATT and CDR2 SNEGSKA (reference sequence). The CDR3 protein is CSASWGTEAFF. Here the CDR3 DNA reads TGCAGTGCTAGTTGGGGCACTGAAGCTTTCTTT.

This clonotype was counted a few times. The chain links TRBV24-1 to TRBJ2-1; a possible D gene is TRBD2 (7 bases). Trimming took 3 bases from V and 6 from J, leaving 14 bases between them. The germline gives CDR1 KGHDR, CDR2 SFDVKD. The CDR3 runs 15 residues. The chain's CDR3 is CATSDRGGPVNEQFF. The CDR3 DNA sequence: TGTGCCACCAGTGATCGCGGGGGCCCAGTCAATGAGCAGTTCTTC.

The genes are TRBV7-3 and TRBJ2-5, with no clear D. The V gene's germline CDR1 is SGHTA and CDR2 FQGTGA. The CDR3 consists of 14 residues. V was clipped by 3 bases and J by 5 bases, with 13 bases between them. CDR3 sequence reads: CASSFRTERETQYF. In DNA form, the CDR3 reads TGTGCCAGCAGCTTTCGGACGGAGAGGGAGACCCAGTACTTC. The complete variable domain, with remaining parts taken from reference TRBV7-3 and TRBJ2-5, reads GAGVSQTPSNKVTEKGKYVELRCDPISGHTALYWYRQSLGQGPEFLIYFQGTGAADDSGLPNDRFFAVRPEGSVSTLKIQRTERGDSAVYLCASSFRTERETQYFGPGTRLLVL.

This clonotype has more than one count but fewer than ten. CDR3: CASSLNSHIGSPLHF. The CDR3, as DNA: TGTGCCAGCAGCTTAAACAGCCACATTGGTTCACCCCTCCACTTT. The V gene is TRBV7-6, the J gene TRBJ1-6; D gene ambiguous. CDR1 and CDR2 from the germline V gene are SGHVS and FNYEAQ. The CDR3 sequence is 15 residues long. The V end was cut by 2 bases, the J end by 9 bases, with 14 bases between. The full variable domain, with the rest looked up from reference TRBV7-6 and TRBJ1-6, is GAGVSQSPRYKVTKRGQDVALRCDPISGHVSLYWYRQALGQGPEFLTYFNYEAQQDKSGLPNDRFSAERPEGSISTLTIQRTEQRDSAMYRCASSLNSHIGSPLHFGNGTRLTVT.

This clonotype has ten or more counts. J is TRBJ2-7 and V is TRBV19; 8 nucleotides align to TRBD1. The V and J ends lost 5 bases and 5 bases, in that order; junction bases with no gene match: 14. CDR1 is LNHDA and CDR2 is SQIVND in the germline V gene (reference sequence). The CDR3 is 16 residues long. DNA for the CDR3: TGTGCCAGTAGTCCCCGGACAGGGTCCCATTTACACGAGCAGTACTTC. It translates to CASSPRTGSHLHEQYF.

The V and J genes are TRBV7-9 and TRBJ2-5; D may be TRBD1 or TRBD2 (5 bases each). With 1 base removed from V and 5 bases from J, the gap between germline ends came to 14 bases. The CDR3 consists of 15 residues. Germline CDR1 SEHNR, CDR2 FQNEAQ (reference sequence). CDR3 in DNA: TGTGCCAGCAGCTTAGGGGGGAGTACCCGGGAGACCCAGTACTTC. It encodes CASSLGGSTRETQYF.

The chain has TRBV7-9 and TRBJ2-3, with 10 bases lining up with TRBD1. V lost 3 bases, J lost 4 bases, and 4 bases stayed unmatched. This CDR3 has 15 amino acids. Per the germline V gene, CDR1 is SEHNR and CDR2 is FQNEAQ (reference sequence). The CDR3 is CASSFGTGAADTQYF. Written as DNA, the CDR3 is TGTGCCAGCAGCTTCGGGACAGGGGCGGCAGATACGCAGTATTTT.

This clonotype was counted at least ten times. CDR3 residues: CASSLAQGHMNTEAFF. The CDR3 DNA follows: TGCGCCAGCAGCTTGGCCCAGGGCCACATGAACACTGAAGCTTTCTTT. The V and J genes are TRBV5-1 and TRBJ1-1; D is perhaps TRBD1 (5 bases). Germline V CDR1 and CDR2: SGHRS, YFSETQ. The CDR3 sequence is 16 residues long. The germline V and J ends were trimmed by 0 bases and 0 bases, with 12 bases remaining between them.

V is TRBV11-2 and J is TRBJ2-3; possible D gene TRBD2, 5 bases. Germline lookup yields CDR1 SGHAT and CDR2 FQNNGV. This CDR3 spans 17 amino acids. V gave up 5 bases and J gave up 4 bases, with 22 bases separating them. The CDR3 bases are TGTGCCAGCAGCACCCTTGGTTTTCGGGATCTCGCAGATACGCAGTATTTT. Translated, it gives CASSTLGFRDLADTQYF.

This chain joins TRBV19 and TRBJ1-5; no clear D gene. Trimming pared 6 bases from V and 0 bases from J, leaving 12 bases between. Germline CDR1 reads LNHDA; CDR2 reads SQIVND (reference sequence). The CDR3 is 15 amino acids. CDR3 amino acids: CASRKDFNSNQPQHF. The CDR3, as DNA: TGTGCCAGTAGGAAAGACTTCAATAGCAATCAGCCCCAGCATTTT. Supplemented by reference TRBV19 and TRBJ1-5, the full variable domain reads DGGITQSPKYLFRKEGQNVTLSCEQNLNHDAMYWYRQDPGQGLRLIYYSQIVNDFQKGDIAEGYSVSREKKESFPLTVTSAQKNPTAFYLCASRKDFNSNQPQHFGDGTRLSIL.